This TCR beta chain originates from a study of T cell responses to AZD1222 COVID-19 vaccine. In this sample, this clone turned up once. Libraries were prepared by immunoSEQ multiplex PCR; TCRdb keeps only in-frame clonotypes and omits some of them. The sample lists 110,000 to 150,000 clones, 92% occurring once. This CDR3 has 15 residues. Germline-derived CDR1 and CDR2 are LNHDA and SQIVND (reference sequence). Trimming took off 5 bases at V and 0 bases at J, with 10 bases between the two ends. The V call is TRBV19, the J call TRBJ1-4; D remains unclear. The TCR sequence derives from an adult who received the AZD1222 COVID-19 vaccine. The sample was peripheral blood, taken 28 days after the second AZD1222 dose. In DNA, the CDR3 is TGTGCCAGTAGTGCTAAAGCTGCAACTAATGAAAAACTGTTTTTT. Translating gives CASSAKAATNEKLFF.